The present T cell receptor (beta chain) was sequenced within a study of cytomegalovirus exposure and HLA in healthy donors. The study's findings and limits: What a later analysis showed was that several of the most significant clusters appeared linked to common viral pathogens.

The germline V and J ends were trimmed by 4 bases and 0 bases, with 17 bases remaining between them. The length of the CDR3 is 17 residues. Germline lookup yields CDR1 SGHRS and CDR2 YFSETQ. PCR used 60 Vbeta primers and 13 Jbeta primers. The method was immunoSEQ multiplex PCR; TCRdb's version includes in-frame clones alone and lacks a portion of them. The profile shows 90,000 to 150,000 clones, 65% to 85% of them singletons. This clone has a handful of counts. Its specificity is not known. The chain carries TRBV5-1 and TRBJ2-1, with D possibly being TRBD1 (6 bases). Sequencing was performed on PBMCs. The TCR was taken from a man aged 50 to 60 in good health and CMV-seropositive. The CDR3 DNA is TGCGCCAGCAGCCGCCACCCAGACAGGAGCTCCTACAATGAGCAGTTCTTC. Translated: CASSRHPDRSSYNEQFF.